The T cell receptor beta chain described here comes from a study of OX40 agonist ivuxolimab in advanced cancers. The CDR3 consists of 13 residues. Germline values: CDR1 SGHDT, CDR2 YYEEEE. V lost 0 bases, J lost 4 bases, and 7 bases lay in between. Clones were sequenced by immunoSEQ multiplex PCR, and TCRdb holds only the in-frame ones, with some missing. Of about 64,000 clones in the sample, about 91% were seen once. The V call is TRBV5-6, the J call TRBJ1-2, with D unresolved. The input for sequencing was CD4+ or CD8+ T cells sorted from blood, taken in a trial of the OX40 agonist ivuxolimab. The clonotype comes from an adult with an advanced solid tumor such as melanoma, head and neck, liver or kidney cancer. Here the CDR3 DNA reads TGTGCCAGCAGCTTGGCTGCAGGCTATGGCTACACCTTC. Encoded protein: CASSLAAGYGYTF.